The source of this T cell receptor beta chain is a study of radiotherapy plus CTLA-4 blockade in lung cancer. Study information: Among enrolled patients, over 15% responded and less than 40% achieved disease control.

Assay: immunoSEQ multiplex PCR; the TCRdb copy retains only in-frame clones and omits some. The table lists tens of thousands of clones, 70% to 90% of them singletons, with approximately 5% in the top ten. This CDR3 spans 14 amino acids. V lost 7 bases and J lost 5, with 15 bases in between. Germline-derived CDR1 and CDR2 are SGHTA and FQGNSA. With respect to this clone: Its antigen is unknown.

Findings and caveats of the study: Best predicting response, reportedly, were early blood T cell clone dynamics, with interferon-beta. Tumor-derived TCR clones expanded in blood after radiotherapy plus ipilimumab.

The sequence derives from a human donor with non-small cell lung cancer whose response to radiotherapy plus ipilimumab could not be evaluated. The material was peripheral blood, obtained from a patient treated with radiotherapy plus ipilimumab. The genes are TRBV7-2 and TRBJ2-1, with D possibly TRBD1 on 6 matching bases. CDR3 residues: CASMPRQVHNEQFF. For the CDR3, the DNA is TGTGCCAGCATGCCGAGACAGGTCCACAATGAGCAGTTCTTC. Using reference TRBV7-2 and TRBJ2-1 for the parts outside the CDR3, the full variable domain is GAGVSQSPSNKVTEKGKDVELRCDPISGHTALYWYRQSLGQGLEFLIYFQGNSAPDKSGLPSDRFSAERTGGSVSTLTIQRTQQEDSAVYLCASMPRQVHNEQFFGPGTRLTVL.